This section outlines one T cell receptor (beta chain) sequence together with its context. Its antigen remains unknown. V lost 1 base and J 5 bases, leaving 12 bases between the germline ends. This CDR3 comprises 14 residues. Germline CDR1 is DFQATT and CDR2 is SNEGSKA (reference sequence). This entry belongs to a study of T cells in Graves' hyperthyroidism and ophthalmopathy. Study-level results: From stable hyperthyroidism, ophthalmopathy was set apart by a 13 V-J model.

RNA transcripts yielded amplified TCR beta CDR3 regions. With the HTBI primer set, the TCR CDR3 went through a first round of RT-PCR. MiXCR was run by TCRdb on the multiplex PCR reads, yielding one entry per CDR3 protein. The data contain about 300,000 distinct CDR3 sequences, roughly 19% of them singletons. Patients affected by ophthalmopathy presented a Clinical Activity Score of at least 3, a NOSPECS grade of at least 4, and disease duration below 3 months. On the basis of clinical symptoms, serum thyroxine and TRAb, thyroid ultrasound and orbital computed tomography, diagnoses were made. Sequencing was done on a sample of blood. The receptor's source is a man aged 50-60 years with Graves' ophthalmopathy. The chain carries TRBV20-1 and TRBJ1-5, with D possibly TRBD1 on 5 matching bases. As DNA, the CDR3 is TGCAGTGCTAGAGTTGGGCAGGGAGATCAGCCCCAGCATTTT. Encoded protein: CSARVGQGDQPQHF.